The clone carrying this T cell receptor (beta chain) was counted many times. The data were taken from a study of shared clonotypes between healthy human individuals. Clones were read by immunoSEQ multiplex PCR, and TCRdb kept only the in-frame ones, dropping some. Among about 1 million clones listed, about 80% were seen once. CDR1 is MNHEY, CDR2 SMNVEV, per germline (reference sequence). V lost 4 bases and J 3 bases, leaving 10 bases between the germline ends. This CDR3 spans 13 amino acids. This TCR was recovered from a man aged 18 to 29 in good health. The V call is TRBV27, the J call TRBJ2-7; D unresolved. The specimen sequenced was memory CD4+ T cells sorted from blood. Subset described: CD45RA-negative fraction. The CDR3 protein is CASSSARYYEQYF. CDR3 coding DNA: TGTGCCAGCAGTTCCGCCCGGTACTACGAGCAGTACTTC.